This TCR beta chain appears in the sequencing data of a study of beta chain features in type 1 diabetes. Study-wide results and caveats: Using cDNA template may skew counts toward highly expressing activated cells. When Type 1 diabetes patients were examined, their TCRB CDR3s proved moderately but significantly shorter in all four CD4+ subsets.

The ends were cut back, 7 bases at V and 1 base at J, with 14 bases in the middle. CDR1 is SGHDT, CDR2 YYEEEE, per germline. The CDR3 spans 14 residues. Cell sorting via CD45RO/CCR7/CD25/CD127/CD95/CD27 was performed to obtain CD4+ naive, central memory, regulatory and stem cell-like memory cells. Comment on this clone: Its antigen remains unknown.

Every isolated RNA sample was fully reverse transcribed, so sequencing captured expressed TCRB transcripts. Sequencing was performed with immunoSEQ multiplex PCR; in TCRdb, only in-frame clones are kept and a portion is missing. This sample has over 200,000 clones; about 11% occur once, and the top ten carry around 0.018%. V gene TRBV5-6 combines with J gene TRBJ1-2; the D is unclear. The TCR sequence derives from a man aged 25 to 40 with type 1 diabetes. Sequencing was performed on naive CD4+ T cells from blood. The CDR3 loop is CASFPTTFNYGYTF. CDR3 sequence (DNA): TGTGCCAGCTTCCCGACGACATTTAACTATGGCTACACCTTC.